Reported below is one T cell receptor beta chain. This clonotype was counted between two and nine times. Its recognized antigen is unknown. The record has no base qualities; no much larger clone is one base away. Ficoll-Paque density gradient centrifugation was used to isolate PBMCs. Sequencer: Illumina NovaSeq 6000. cDNA libraries for TCRalpha and TCRbeta were prepared by 5'RACE using constant-segment primers, with sample barcodes and unique molecular identifiers added. RNA was extracted from every sample with Trizol reagent. Libraries were amplified in two PCR steps, with a second sample barcode and Illumina TruSeq adapters added in the second step. The libraries were sequenced on an Illumina NovaSeq using 2 x 150 bp paired-end reads. Turning to the authors' computational methods: The reads were demultiplexed and collapsed into UMI-guided consensus sequences using migec v1.2.7. Using mixcr v2.1.11, the UMI consensuses were aligned to TRA and TRB V and J templates and assembled into clonotypes. A clonotype was counted as expanded or contracted only when both edgeR and NoisET called the clonotype significant, with the noise models trained on biological replicates. For edgeR calls, the thresholds were a false discovery rate-adjusted p below 0.01 and a log2 fold-change of 1. As an exploratory analysis of dynamics, max-normalized trajectories of the 1000 most abundant clonotypes were examined by PCA with hierarchical clustering. Each responding clone was given a CD4 or CD8 phenotype based on the CD4+ and CD8+ repertoires, which had been sequenced separately. TCRdb reran the public reads through fastp at Q25 and MiXCR, keeping productive beta chains. Every distinct CDR3 protein forms one entry, paired with its most common genes and DNA. The V and J calls were not made by the authors but by TCRdb's processing. The sample has nearly 250,000 distinct CDR3 sequences on record, approximately 15% of them singletons. Together, the top ten hold more than 2% of the sample.

The data belong to a study of T-cell memory formation after mild COVID-19 listed by TCRdb under 2021. Background for the entire study: TCR sequence clusters from the two donors were largely donor specific. In two donors, T-cell clones that expanded and contracted after mild COVID-19 were followed by sequencing TCRalpha and TCRbeta repertoires longitudinally. The cohort comprised two young, previously healthy adult volunteers, one female and one male. Broad study findings and their caveats: Balanced CD4/CD8 phenotypes were observed for clones contracting from day 15 to 85, whereas a bias towards CD4+ was observed for a second wave of clones expanding from day 15 to 37. Some responding clones were detected in pre-infection memory, which suggested that pre-existing cross-reactive memory T cells had joined the SARS-CoV-2 response. Only a couple of mild cases were covered by the study, and larger cohorts that include severe cases with pre-infection samples were considered necessary. Contracting CD4+ clones appeared mostly in the CM and EM memory subsets, whereas CD8+ clones were enriched in EMRA. SARS-CoV-2 specificity of the second-wave clones peaking on day 37 was not confirmed.

The sequenced sample was PBMCs or a T cell subset sorted from them (not recorded which). The source of this sequence is an adult woman who had mild COVID-19 (a few samples of this study predate the infection). The sample titles of this study are shuffled in the database, so cell type and time point are left out; the donor was told from shared clones.

The CDR3 sequence is CASSLGQAGDSSGNTIYF. The DNA is TGTGCCAGCAGCTTAGGGCAGGCGGGAGATAGCTCTGGAAACACCATATATTTT. The chain was built from TRBV7-6 and TRBJ1-3; no D gene call is confident. From the germline V gene, CDR1 is SGHVS and CDR2 is FNYEAQ. V gives up 1 base and J gives up 0 bases, and the segment between their germline ends measures 16 bases. There are 18 amino acids in the CDR3, from cysteine to phenylalanine inclusive. Only the CDR3 portion is preserved as DNA: 54 bases, with reading frame beginning at the first base.